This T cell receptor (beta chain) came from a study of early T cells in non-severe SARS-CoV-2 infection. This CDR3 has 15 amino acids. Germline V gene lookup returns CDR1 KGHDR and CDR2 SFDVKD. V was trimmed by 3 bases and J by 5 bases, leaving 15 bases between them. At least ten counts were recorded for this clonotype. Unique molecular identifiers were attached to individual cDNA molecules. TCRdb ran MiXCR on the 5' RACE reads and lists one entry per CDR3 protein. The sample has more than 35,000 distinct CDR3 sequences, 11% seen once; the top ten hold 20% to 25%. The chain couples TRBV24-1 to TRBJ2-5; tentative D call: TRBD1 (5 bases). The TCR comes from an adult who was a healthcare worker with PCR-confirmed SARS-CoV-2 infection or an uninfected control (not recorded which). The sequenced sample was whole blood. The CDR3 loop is CATSDQDTTVETQYF. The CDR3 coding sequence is TGTGCCACCAGTGATCAGGACACAACTGTGGAGACCCAGTACTTC.